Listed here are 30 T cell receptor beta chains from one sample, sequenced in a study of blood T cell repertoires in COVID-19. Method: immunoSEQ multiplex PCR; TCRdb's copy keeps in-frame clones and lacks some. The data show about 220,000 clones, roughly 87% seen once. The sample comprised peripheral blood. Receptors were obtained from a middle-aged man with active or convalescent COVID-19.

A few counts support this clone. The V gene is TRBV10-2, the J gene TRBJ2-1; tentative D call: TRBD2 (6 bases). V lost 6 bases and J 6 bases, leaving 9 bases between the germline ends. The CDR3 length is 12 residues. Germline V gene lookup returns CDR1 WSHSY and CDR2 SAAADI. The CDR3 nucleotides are TGCGCCAGCAGGACGACTAGCAATGAGCAGTTCTTC. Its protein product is CASRTTSNEQFF.

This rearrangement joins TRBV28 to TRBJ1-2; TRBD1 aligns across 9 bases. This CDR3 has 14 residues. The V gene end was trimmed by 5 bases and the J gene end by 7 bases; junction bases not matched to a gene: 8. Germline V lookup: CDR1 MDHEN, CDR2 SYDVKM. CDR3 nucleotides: TGTGCCAGCAGTACAGGGGGCGCTTACTTTGGCTACACCTTC. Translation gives CASSTGGAYFGYTF.

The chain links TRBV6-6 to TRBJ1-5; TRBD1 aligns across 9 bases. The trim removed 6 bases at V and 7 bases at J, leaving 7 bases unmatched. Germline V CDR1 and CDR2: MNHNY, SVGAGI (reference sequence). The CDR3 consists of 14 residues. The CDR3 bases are TGTGCCAGCAGCTGGACAGGGGAAGAACAGCCCCAGCATTTT. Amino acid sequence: CASSWTGEEQPQHF.

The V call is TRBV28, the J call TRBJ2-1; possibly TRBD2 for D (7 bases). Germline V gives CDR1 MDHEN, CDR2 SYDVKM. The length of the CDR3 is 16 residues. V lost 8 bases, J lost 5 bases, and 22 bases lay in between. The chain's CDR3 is CASYQGGELMNNEQFF. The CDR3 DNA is TGTGCCAGCTACCAAGGGGGGGAGTTGATGAACAATGAGCAGTTCTTC.

The CDR3 loop is CASSQHSNYGYTF. Written as DNA, the CDR3 is TGTGCCAGCAGCCAGCACAGTAACTATGGCTACACCTTC. The V gene is TRBV3-1 (or the pseudogene TRBV3-2), the J gene TRBJ1-2; D not resolved. The CDR3 totals 13 residues. Between the trimmed V and J ends, which lost 3 bases and 1 base, there was a span of 6 bases. Germline V lookup: CDR1 LGHDT, CDR2 YNNKEL (reference sequence).

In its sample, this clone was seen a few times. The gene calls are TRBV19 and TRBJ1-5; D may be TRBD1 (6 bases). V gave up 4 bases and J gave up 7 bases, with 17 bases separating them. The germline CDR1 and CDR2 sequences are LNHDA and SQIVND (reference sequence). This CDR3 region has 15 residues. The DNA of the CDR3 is TGTGCCAGTAGTACCACAGGGAGCTGGTTACAGCCCCAGCATTTT. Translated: CASSTTGSWLQPQHF.

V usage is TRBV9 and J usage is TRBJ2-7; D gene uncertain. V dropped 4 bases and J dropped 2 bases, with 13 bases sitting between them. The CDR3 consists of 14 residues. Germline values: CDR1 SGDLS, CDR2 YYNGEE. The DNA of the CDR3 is TGTGCCAGCAGCCCCCTGACTTTAGCCTACGAGCAGTACTTC. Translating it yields CASSPLTLAYEQYF.

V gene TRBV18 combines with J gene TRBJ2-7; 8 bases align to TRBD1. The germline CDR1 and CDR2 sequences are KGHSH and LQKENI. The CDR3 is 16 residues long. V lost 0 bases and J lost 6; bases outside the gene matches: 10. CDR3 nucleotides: TGTGCCAGCTCACCACCGTTTCAGGGGGCGCCCAGCGAGCAGTACTTC. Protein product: CASSPPFQGAPSEQYF.

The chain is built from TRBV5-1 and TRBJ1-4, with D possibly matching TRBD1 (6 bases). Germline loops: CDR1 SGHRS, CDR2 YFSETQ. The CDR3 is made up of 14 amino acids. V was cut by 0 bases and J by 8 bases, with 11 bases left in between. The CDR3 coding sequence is TGCGCCAGCAGCTTGGCCGGGCAGGGGGAAAAACTGTTTTTT. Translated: CASSLAGQGEKLFF.

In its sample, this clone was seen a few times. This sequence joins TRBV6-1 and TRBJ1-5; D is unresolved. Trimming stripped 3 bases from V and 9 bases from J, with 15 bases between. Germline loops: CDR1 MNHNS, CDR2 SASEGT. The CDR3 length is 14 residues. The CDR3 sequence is CASSEEASLVPQHF. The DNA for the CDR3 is TGTGCCAGCAGTGAGGAGGCGAGTCTCGTGCCCCAGCATTTT.

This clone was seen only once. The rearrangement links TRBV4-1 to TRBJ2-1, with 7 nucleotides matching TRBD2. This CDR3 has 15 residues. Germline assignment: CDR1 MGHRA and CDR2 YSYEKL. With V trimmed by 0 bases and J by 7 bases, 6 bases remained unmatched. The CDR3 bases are TGCGCCAGCAGCCAAGACTGGGCGGGAGTAAATGAGCAGTTCTTC. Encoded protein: CASSQDWAGVNEQFF.

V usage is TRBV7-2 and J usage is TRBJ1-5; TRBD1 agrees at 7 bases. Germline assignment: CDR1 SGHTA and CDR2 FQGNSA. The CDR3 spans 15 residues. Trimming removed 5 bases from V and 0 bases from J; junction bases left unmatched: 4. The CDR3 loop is CASSRRGNSNQPQHF. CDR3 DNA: TGTGCCAGCAGCCGCAGGGGGAATAGCAATCAGCCCCAGCATTTT. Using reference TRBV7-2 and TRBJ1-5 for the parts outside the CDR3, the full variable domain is GAGVSQSPSNKVTEKGKDVELRCDPISGHTALYWYRQSLGQGLEFLIYFQGNSAPDKSGLPSDRFSAERTGGSVSTLTIQRTQQEDSAVYLCASSRRGNSNQPQHFGDGTRLSIL.

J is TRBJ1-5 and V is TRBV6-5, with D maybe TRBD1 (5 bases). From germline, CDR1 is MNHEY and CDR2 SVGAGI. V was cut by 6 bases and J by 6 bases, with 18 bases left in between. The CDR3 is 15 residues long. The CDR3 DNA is TGTGCCAGCAGCCCCTTGTGGGGGGGGAGTCAGCCCCAGCATTTT. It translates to CASSPLWGGSQPQHF.

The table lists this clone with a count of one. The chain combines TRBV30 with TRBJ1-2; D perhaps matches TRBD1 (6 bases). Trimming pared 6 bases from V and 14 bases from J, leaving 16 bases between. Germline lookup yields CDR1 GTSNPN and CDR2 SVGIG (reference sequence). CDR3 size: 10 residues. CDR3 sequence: CACGTTPRTF. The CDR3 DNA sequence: TGTGCCTGTGGGACAACCCCTAGAACCTTC.

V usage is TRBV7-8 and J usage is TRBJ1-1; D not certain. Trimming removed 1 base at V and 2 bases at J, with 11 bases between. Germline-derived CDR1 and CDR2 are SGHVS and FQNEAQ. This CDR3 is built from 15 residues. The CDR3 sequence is CASSLEARLNTEAFF. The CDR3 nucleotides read TGTGCCAGCAGCTTAGAGGCCAGACTTAACACTGAAGCTTTCTTT.

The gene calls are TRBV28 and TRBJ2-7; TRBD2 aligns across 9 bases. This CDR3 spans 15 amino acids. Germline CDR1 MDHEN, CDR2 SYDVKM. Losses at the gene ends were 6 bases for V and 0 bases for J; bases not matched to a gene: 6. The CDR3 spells CASRTSGGISYEQYF. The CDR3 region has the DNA TGTGCCAGCAGGACGAGCGGGGGGATCTCCTACGAGCAGTACTTC.

CDR3 bases: TGTGCCAGCAGCGCCGGGACAGGGGAAGCCGAACTGTTTTTT. As protein: CASSAGTGEAELFF. The chain uses TRBV7-6 and TRBJ1-4, with 10 bases that match TRBD1. Germline trimming cut 5 bases from V and 12 bases from J; bases unmatched to any gene: 9. Germline CDR1 and CDR2: SGHVS and FNYEAQ. The CDR3 extends over 14 amino acids.

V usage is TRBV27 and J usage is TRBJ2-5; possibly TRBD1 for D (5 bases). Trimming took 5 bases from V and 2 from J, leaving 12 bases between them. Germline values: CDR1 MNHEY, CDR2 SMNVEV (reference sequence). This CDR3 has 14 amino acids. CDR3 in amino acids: CASSPRQLQETQYF. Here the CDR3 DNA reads TGTGCCAGCAGTCCCCGACAGTTACAAGAGACCCAGTACTTC.

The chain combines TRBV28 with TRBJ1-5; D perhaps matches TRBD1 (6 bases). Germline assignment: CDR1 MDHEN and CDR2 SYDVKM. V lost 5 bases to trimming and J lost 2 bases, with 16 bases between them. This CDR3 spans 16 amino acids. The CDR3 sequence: CASSPNRGGGNQPQHF. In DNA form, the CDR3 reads TGTGCCAGCAGTCCCAACCGAGGGGGGGGCAATCAGCCCCAGCATTTT.

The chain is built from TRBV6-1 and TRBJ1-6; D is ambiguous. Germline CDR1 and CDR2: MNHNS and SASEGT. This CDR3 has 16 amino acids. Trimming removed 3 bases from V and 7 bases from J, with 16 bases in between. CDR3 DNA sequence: TGTGCCAGCAGTGAGGAGGTCGTACCGGTAAATTCACCCCTCCACTTT. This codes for CASSEEVVPVNSPLHF.

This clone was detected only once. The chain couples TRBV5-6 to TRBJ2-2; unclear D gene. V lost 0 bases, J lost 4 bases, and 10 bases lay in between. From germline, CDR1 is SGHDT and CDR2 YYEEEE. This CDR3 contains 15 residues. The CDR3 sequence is CASSLGRPITGELFF. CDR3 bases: TGTGCCAGCAGCTTGGGGCGGCCAATCACCGGGGAGCTGTTTTTT. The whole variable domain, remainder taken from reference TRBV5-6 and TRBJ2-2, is DAGVTQSPTHLIKTRGQQVTLRCSPKSGHDTVSWYQQALGQGPQFIFQYYEEEERQRGNFPDRFSGHQFPNYSSELNVNALLLGDSALYLCASSLGRPITGELFFGEGSRLTVL.

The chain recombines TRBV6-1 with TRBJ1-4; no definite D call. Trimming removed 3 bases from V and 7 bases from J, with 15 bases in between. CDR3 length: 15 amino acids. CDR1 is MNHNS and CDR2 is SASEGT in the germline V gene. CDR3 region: CASSDQALFREKLFF. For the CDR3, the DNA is TGTGCCAGCAGTGACCAGGCCCTCTTTCGTGAAAAACTGTTTTTT.

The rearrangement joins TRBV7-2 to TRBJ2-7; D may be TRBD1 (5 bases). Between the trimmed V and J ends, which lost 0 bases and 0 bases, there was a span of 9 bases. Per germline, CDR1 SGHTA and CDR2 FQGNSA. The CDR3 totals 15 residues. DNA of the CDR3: TGTGCCAGCAGCTTAGCGCCGGACAACTCCTACGAGCAGTACTTC. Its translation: CASSLAPDNSYEQYF.

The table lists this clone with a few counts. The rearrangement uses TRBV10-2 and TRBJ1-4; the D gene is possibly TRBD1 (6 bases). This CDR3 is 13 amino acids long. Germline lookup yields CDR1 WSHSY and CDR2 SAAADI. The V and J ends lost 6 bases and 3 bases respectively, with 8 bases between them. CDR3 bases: TGCGCCAGCAGGGACAGTTCTAATGAAAAACTGTTTTTT. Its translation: CASRDSSNEKLFF.

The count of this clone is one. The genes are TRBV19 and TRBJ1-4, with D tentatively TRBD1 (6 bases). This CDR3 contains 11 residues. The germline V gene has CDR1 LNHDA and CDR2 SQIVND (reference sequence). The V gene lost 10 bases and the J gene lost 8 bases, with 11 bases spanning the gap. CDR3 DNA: TGTGCCACCAAGGGGGGGGAAAAACTGTTTTTT. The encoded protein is CATKGGEKLFF.

CDR3 in DNA: TGTGCCAACCGGGGTGTCCACGAGCAGTACTTC. Translated: CANRGVHEQYF. The rearrangement uses TRBV6-5 and TRBJ2-7, with a weak D call TRBD2 (5 bases). Looked up from germline, CDR1 is MNHEY and CDR2 is SVGAGI. The CDR3 has 11 residues. With 10 bases removed from V and 5 bases from J, the gap between germline ends came to 12 bases.

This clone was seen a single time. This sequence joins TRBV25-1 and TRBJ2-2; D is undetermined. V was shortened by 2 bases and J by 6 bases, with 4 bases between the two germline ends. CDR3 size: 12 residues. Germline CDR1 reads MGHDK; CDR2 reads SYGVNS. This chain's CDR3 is CASSEPSGELFF. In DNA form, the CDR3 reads TGTGCCAGCAGTGAACCCTCCGGGGAGCTGTTTTTT.

The CDR3 is CASRREGPYNEQFF. As DNA, the CDR3 is TGTGCCAGCAGGCGGGAGGGCCCCTACAATGAGCAGTTCTTC. The V call is TRBV27, the J call TRBJ2-1; 9 bases are shared with TRBD2. Germline V gene lookup returns CDR1 MNHEY and CDR2 SMNVEV (reference sequence). This CDR3 comprises 14 residues. J was trimmed by 2 bases and V by 6 bases; bases with no gene match: 2.

DNA for the CDR3: TGTGCCAGTAGACGGGGACTAGCGGGAGGAGATGAGCAGTTCTTC. This translates into CASRRGLAGGDEQFF. This chain connects TRBV19 to TRBJ2-1; 15 bases line up with TRBD2. The CDR3 is made up of 15 amino acids. In germline, CDR1 is LNHDA, CDR2 SQIVND (reference sequence). After removal of 6 bases from V and 8 bases from J, the junction contained 5 bases not matched to a gene.

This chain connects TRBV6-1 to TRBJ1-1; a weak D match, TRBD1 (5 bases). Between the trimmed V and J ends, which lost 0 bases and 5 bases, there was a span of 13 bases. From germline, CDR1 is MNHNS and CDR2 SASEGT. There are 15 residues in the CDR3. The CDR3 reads CASSEAYRGGTEAFF. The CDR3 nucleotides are TGTGCCAGCAGTGAAGCCTATAGGGGTGGAACTGAAGCTTTCTTT.